This entry is about one TCR beta chain. The antigen is not known. CDR1 MNHEY and CDR2 SVGAGI come from the germline V gene. V lost 6 bases to trimming and J lost 0 bases, with 8 bases between them. The CDR3 consists of 13 residues. TCRdb re-called the reads through MiXCR, storing one row per CDR3 protein. The sample shows fewer than 80,000 distinct CDR3 sequences, about a fifth of them seen only once. This sample stems from a study of type 1 regulatory T cells. The study, taken as a whole, reports: Tr1 cells had a more restricted TCR repertoire than non-Tr1 cells.

The source of this sequence is a human donor in good health. The V call is TRBV6-5, the J call TRBJ1-2; weak D call: TRBD1 (5 bases). Material for sequencing was cultured type 1 regulatory T (Tr1) cells, either the whole culture or a sorted fraction (not recorded which). The CDR3 sequence is CASRRGPNYGYTF. The CDR3 DNA reads TGTGCCAGCAGACGGGGCCCTAACTATGGCTACACCTTC.